Following are 23 T cell receptor beta chains from one sample sequenced in a study of shared clonotypes between healthy human individuals. The naive CD8 fraction comprised CD45RO-negative cells positively selected for CCR7 and excluded terminally differentiated effector memory CD45RA+ cells. The data were produced by immunoSEQ multiplex PCR, yet TCRdb's version contains in-frame clones alone and is incomplete. This table has under 700,000 clones, approximately 96% appearing once. Sequences were obtained from naive CD8+ T cells sorted from blood. Source of these receptors: a woman aged 25 to 39 in good health.

This chain connects TRBV27 to TRBJ1-5; D ambiguous. Germline CDR1 is MNHEY and CDR2 is SMNVEV (reference sequence). The CDR3 is 12 amino acids. V lost 5 bases, J lost 2 bases, and 4 bases lay in between. CDR3 DNA sequence: TGTGCCAGCAGTGTCGGCAATCAGCCCCAGCATTTT. This sequence encodes CASSVGNQPQHF.

The V gene is TRBV28, the J gene TRBJ2-2; D is possibly TRBD2 (7 bases). The CDR3 has 14 amino acids. Between the trimmed V and J ends, which lost 6 bases and 6 bases, there was a span of 14 bases. Germline CDR1 reads MDHEN; CDR2 reads SYDVKM. The CDR3: CASRGGEGAGELFF. CDR3 DNA sequence: TGTGCCAGCAGAGGGGGGGAAGGAGCCGGGGAGCTGTTTTTT.

The gene calls are TRBV30 and TRBJ2-7; D uncertain. CDR1 and CDR2 (germline): GTSNPN, SVGIG (reference sequence). The CDR3 totals 13 residues. Deletions cut 3 bases from V and 2 bases from J, with 11 bases between. The CDR3 nucleotides read TGTGCCTGGAGCCTTCGAGCTACCTACGAGCAGTACTTC. This gives the protein CAWSLRATYEQYF.

The rearrangement links TRBV15 to TRBJ1-2, with TRBD1 matching over 8 bases. CDR3 size: 16 residues. Germline trimming cut 3 bases from V and 4 bases from J; bases unmatched to any gene: 10. Germline V gene data show CDR1 as LNHNV and CDR2 as YYDKDF (reference sequence). The DNA for the CDR3 is TGTGCCACCAGCAGCAGACAGGGGTCGACCCGCTATGGCTACACCTTC. Translation: CATSSRQGSTRYGYTF.

This clone showed up just once. This rearrangement joins TRBV2 to TRBJ2-2, with D hard to call. The germline CDR1 and CDR2 sequences are SNHLY and FYNNEI. Trimming took 4 bases from V and 7 from J, leaving 7 bases between them. This CDR3 has 12 amino acids. The CDR3 nucleotides read TGTGCCAGCAGTGCTTCAATCGGGGAGCTGTTTTTT. It is translated as CASSASIGELFF.

A remark on this clone: Within the sample, other DNA sequences also encode this same CDR3. This chain connects TRBV10-2 to TRBJ2-7; D remains unclear. The CDR3 is 11 amino acids. V gave up 0 bases and J gave up 4 bases, with 1 base separating them. The germline CDR1 and CDR2 sequences are WSHSY and SAAADI. The CDR3 spells CASSESYEQYF. DNA of the CDR3: TGCGCCAGCAGTGAGTCTTACGAGCAGTACTTC.

The CDR3, as DNA: TGTGCCAGCAGTTCCGGACTAGCAAGCTACGAGCAGTACTTC. It codes for CASSSGLASYEQYF. This rearrangement joins TRBV28 to TRBJ2-7; 8 bases match TRBD2. The CDR3 extends over 14 amino acids. V was clipped by 4 bases and J by 3 bases; unmatched bases: 5. Germline V CDR1 and CDR2: MDHEN, SYDVKM.

This clone was counted once. This chain uses TRBV27 with TRBJ2-7; D may be TRBD1 (6 bases). The V and J ends lost 5 bases and 6 bases respectively, with 20 bases between them. Germline assignment: CDR1 MNHEY and CDR2 SMNVEV (reference sequence). The CDR3 contains 15 residues. CDR3 loop: CASSPLGRGTSEQYF. CDR3 nucleotide sequence: TGTGCCAGCAGTCCCTTGGGCAGGGGTACATCCGAGCAGTACTTC.

V usage is TRBV23-1 and J usage is TRBJ2-4; a possible D gene is TRBD1 (6 bases). TRBV23-1 is assigned to the ORF class and has an uncertain function. The CDR3 is 18 amino acids. V was pared by 2 bases and J by 0 bases, with 17 bases between. The CDR3 DNA follows: TGCGCCAGCAGTCAAGACATCTGGCAGGGGTTAGCCAAAAACATTCAGTACTTC. Translated: CASSQDIWQGLAKNIQYF.

V is TRBV27 and J is TRBJ2-7; 10 nucleotides line up with TRBD1. The CDR3 is 14 residues long. V dropped 5 bases and J dropped 2; count of bases not matched to a gene: 3. Germline CDR1 reads MNHEY; CDR2 reads SMNVEV (reference sequence). The CDR3 DNA is TGTGCCAGCAGTCACGGGACAGGGGCCTACGAGCAGTACTTC. Protein sequence: CASSHGTGAYEQYF.

The rearrangement uses TRBV6-4 and TRBJ2-7; a weak D match, TRBD2 (6 bases). V was trimmed by 11 bases and J by 3 bases, leaving 17 bases between them. Germline CDR1 reads MRHNA; CDR2 reads SNTAGT. This CDR3 has 13 amino acids. CDR3 nucleotides: TGTGCCGTAGTATGTGGGACTGACTACGAGCAGTACTTC. Its protein is CAVVCGTDYEQYF.

The chain joins TRBV7-9 to TRBJ2-7; 10 nucleotides align to TRBD2. Germline values: CDR1 SEHNR, CDR2 FQNEAQ (reference sequence). There are 15 residues in the CDR3. V trimming: 2 bases; J trimming: 2 bases; junction bases outside the gene matches: 3. CDR3 DNA: TGTGCCAGCAGCTTATTGAGCGGGAGGGCCTACGAGCAGTACTTC. Encoded protein: CASSLLSGRAYEQYF.

The chain is built from TRBV28 and TRBJ1-1; D is undetermined. The CDR3 covers 14 residues. CDR1 and CDR2 (germline): MDHEN, SYDVKM. V lost 3 bases to trimming and J lost 2 bases, with 10 bases between them. CDR3 in amino acids: CASSFGGFNTEAFF. The DNA for the CDR3 is TGTGCCAGCAGTTTTGGCGGATTTAACACTGAAGCTTTCTTT.

J is TRBJ1-2 and V is TRBV28; D unresolved. Between the trimmed V and J ends, which lost 3 bases and 7 bases, there was a span of 12 bases. Germline V gene data show CDR1 as MDHEN and CDR2 as SYDVKM. CDR3 length: 13 amino acids. For the CDR3, the DNA is TGTGCCAGCAGTTTTAGCACTAAGGGTGGCTACACCTTC. Its protein product is CASSFSTKGGYTF.

The rearrangement uses TRBV13 and TRBJ2-5, with 8 bases lining up with TRBD2. The DNA end favors TRBJ2-7, so the J call may be wrong. The CDR3 runs to 14 residues. Germline loops: CDR1 PRHDT, CDR2 FYEKMQ (reference sequence). CDR3 sequence (DNA): TGTGCCAGCAGCTTGCGGGAGGCTTCCTACGAGCAGTACTTC. This codes for CASSLREASYEQYF.

The chain couples TRBV13 to TRBJ2-1, with a possible D match to TRBD2 (6 bases). Germline V CDR1 and CDR2: PRHDT, FYEKMQ (reference sequence). Trimming removed 5 bases from V and 9 bases from J, with 17 bases in between. The CDR3 is 14 residues long. CDR3 in DNA: TGTGCCAGCAGCCCTACCGGGACTGTCAGTGAGCAGTTCTTC. This encodes CASSPTGTVSEQFF.

The chain is built from TRBV14 and TRBJ2-1; TRBD2 agrees at 7 bases. J gave up 5 bases and V 3 bases, and 7 bases lay outside the gene matches. The CDR3 is 15 residues long. Germline CDR1 SGHDN, CDR2 FVKESK. The CDR3 DNA follows: TGTGCCAGCAGCCAGCGGCTAGCGGCCAACAATGAGCAGTTCTTC. This codes for CASSQRLAANNEQFF.

V is TRBV10-2 and J is TRBJ2-7; D unresolved. Germline V CDR1 and CDR2: WSHSY, SAAADI. The CDR3 is 13 residues long. Trimming took off 3 bases at V and 2 bases at J, with 8 bases between the two ends. The CDR3 nucleotides read TGCGCCAGCAGTGACTTCCGGACCTACGAGCAGTACTTC. This codes for CASSDFRTYEQYF.

The gene calls are TRBV27 and TRBJ2-1, with D perhaps matching TRBD2 (5 bases). Trimming left V 3 bases short and J 10 bases short, with 13 bases between. The CDR3 is 13 residues long. The germline V gene has CDR1 MNHEY and CDR2 SMNVEV (reference sequence). CDR3 sequence reads: CASSFTGKGEQFF. In DNA form, the CDR3 reads TGTGCCAGCAGTTTCACCGGGAAAGGGGAGCAGTTCTTC.

This chain uses TRBV5-1 with TRBJ2-3; the match to TRBD2 covers 9 bases. The CDR3 has 14 residues. Germline CDR1 SGHRS, CDR2 YFSETQ. V shed 6 bases and J 2 bases; nucleotides not matched to a gene: 4. As DNA, the CDR3 is TGCGCCAGCACCCGACTAGCGGACACAGATACGCAGTATTTT. It specifies CASTRLADTDTQYF.

The V and J genes are TRBV28 and TRBJ2-2; no reliable D call. The CDR3 has 14 amino acids. Trimming removed 8 bases from V and 1 base from J, with 11 bases in between. CDR1 is MDHEN, CDR2 SYDVKM, per germline. The CDR3 DNA reads TGTGCCAGCTCTACAGACCTGAACACCGGGGAGCTGTTTTTT. Translated, it gives CASSTDLNTGELFF.

V is TRBV20-1 and J is TRBJ1-2; D gene uncertain. Germline V gene lookup returns CDR1 DFQATT and CDR2 SNEGSKA (reference sequence). The V and J ends lost 5 bases and 2 bases respectively, with 6 bases between them. The CDR3 sequence is 11 residues long. Here the CDR3 reads CSAPENYGYTF. CDR3 nucleotide sequence: TGCAGTGCTCCAGAGAACTATGGCTACACCTTC.

In its sample, this clone was seen a few times. This chain uses TRBV5-5 with TRBJ1-1; tentatively, D is TRBD1 (5 bases). Deletions cut 3 bases from V and 0 bases from J, with 6 bases between. Looked up from germline, CDR1 is SGHKS and CDR2 is YYEKEE (reference sequence). This CDR3 comprises 13 residues. The chain's CDR3 is CASSSDMNTEAFF. CDR3 in DNA: TGTGCCAGCAGCTCGGACATGAACACTGAAGCTTTCTTT. Filled out from reference TRBV5-5 and TRBJ1-1, the complete variable domain reads DAGVTQSPTHLIKTRGQQVTLRCSPISGHKSVSWYQQVLGQGPQFIFQYYEKEERGRGNFPDRFSARQFPNYSSELNVNALLLGDSALYLCASSSDMNTEAFFGQGTRLTVV.